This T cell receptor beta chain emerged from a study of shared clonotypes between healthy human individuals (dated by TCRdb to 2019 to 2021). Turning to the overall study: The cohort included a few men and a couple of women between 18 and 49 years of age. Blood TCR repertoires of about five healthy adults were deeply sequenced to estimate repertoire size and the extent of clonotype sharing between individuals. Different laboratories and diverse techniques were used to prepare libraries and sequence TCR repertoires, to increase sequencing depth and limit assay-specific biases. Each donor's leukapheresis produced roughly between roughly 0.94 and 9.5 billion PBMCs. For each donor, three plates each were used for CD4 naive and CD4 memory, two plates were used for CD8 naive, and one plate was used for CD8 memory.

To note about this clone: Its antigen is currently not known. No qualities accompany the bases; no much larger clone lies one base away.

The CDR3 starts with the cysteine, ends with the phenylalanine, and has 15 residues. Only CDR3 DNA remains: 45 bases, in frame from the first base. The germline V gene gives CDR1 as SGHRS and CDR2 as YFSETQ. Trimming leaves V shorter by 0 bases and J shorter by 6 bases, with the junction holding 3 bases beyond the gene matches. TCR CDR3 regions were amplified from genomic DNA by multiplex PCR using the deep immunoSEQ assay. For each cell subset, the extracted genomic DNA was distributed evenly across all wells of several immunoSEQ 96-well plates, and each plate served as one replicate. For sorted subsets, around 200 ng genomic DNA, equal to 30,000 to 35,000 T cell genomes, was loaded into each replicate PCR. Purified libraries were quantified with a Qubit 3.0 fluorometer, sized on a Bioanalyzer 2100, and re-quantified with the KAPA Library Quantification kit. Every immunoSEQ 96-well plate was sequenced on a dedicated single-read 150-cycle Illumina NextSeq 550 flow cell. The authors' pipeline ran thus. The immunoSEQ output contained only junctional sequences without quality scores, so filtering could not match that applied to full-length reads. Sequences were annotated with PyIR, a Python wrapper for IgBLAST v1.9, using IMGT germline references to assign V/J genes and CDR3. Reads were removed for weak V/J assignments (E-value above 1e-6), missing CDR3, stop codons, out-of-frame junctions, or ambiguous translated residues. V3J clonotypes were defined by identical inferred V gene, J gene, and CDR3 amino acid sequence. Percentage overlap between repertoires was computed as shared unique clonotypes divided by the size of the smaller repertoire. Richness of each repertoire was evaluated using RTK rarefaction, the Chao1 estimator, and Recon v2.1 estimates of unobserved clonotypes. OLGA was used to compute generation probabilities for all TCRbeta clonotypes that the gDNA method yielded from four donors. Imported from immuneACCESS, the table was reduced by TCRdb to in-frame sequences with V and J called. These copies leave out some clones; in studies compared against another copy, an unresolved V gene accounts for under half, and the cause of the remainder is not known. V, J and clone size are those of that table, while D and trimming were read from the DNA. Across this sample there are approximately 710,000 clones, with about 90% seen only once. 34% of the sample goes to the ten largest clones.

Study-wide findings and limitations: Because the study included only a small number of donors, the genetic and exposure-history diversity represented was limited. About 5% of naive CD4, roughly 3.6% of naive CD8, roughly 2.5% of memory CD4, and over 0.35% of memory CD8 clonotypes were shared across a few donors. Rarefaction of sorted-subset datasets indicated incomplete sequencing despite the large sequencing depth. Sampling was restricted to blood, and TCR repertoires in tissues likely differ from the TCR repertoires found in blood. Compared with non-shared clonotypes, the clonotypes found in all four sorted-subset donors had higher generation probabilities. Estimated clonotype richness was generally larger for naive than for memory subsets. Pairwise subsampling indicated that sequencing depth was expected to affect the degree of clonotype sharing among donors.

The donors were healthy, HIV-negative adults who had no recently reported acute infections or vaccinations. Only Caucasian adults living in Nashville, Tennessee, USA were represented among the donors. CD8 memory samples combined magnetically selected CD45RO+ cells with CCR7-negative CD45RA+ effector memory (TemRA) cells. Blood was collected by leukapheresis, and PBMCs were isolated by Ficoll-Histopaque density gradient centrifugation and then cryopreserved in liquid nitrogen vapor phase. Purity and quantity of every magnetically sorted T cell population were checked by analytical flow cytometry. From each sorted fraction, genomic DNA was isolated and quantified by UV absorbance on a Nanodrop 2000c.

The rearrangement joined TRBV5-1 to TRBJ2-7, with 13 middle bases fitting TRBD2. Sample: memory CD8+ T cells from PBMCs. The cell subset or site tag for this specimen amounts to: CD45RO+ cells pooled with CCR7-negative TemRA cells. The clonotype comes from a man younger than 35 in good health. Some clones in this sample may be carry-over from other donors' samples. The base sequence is TGCGCCAGCAGCTTGGACCGACTAGCGGGAGGCGAGCAGTACTTC. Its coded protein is CASSLDRLAGGEQYF.